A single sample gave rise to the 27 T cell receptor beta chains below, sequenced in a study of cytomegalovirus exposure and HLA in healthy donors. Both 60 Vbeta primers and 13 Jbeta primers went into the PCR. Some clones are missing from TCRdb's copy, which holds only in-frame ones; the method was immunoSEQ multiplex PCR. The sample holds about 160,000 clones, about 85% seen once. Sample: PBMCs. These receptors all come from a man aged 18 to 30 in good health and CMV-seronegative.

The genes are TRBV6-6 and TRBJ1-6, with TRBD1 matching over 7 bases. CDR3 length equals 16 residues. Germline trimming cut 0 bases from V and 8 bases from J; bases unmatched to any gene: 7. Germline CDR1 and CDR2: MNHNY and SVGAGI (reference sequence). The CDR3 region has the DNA TGTGCCAGCAGTTACTCCCAGGGGGTCGGGGATTCACCCCTCCACTTT. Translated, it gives CASSYSQGVGDSPLHF.

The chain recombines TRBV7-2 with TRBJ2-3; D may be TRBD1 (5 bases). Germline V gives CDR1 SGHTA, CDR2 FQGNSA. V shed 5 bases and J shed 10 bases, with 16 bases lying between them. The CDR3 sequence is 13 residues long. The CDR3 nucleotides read TGTGCCAGCAGCCCCCCGTCAGGGAAGGCGCAGTATTTT. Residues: CASSPPSGKAQYF.

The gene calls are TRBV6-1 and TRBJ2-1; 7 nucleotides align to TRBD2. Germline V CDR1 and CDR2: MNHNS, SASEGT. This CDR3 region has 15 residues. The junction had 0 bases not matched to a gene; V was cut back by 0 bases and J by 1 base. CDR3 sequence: CASSEASGSYNEQFF. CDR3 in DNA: TGTGCCAGCAGTGAAGCTAGCGGGTCCTACAATGAGCAGTTCTTC.

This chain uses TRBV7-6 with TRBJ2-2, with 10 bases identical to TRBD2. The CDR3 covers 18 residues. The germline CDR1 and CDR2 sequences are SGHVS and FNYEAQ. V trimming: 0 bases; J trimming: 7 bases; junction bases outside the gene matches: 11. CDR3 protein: CASSLAGSGRALGGELFF. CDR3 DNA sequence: TGTGCCAGCAGCTTAGCCGGCAGCGGGAGGGCCCTCGGCGGGGAGCTGTTTTTT.

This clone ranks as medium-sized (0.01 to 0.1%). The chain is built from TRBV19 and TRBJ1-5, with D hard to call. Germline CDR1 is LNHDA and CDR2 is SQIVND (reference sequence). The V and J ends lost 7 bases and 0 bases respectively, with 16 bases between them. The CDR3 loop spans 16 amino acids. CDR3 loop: CASTHRAVYSNQPQHF. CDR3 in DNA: TGTGCCAGTACCCATCGCGCCGTTTATAGCAATCAGCCCCAGCATTTT.

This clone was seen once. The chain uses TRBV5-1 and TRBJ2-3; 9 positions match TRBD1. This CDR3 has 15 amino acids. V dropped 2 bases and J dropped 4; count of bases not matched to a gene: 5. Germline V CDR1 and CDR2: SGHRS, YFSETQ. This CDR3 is CASSLQGAQSDTQYF. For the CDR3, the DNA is TGCGCCAGCAGCTTACAGGGGGCGCAATCAGATACGCAGTATTTT. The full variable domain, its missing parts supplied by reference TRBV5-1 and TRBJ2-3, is KAGVTQTPRYLIKTRGQQVTLSCSPISGHRSVSWYQQTPGQGLQFLFEYFSETQRNKGNFPGRFSGRQFSNSRSEMNVSTLELGDSALYLCASSLQGAQSDTQYFGPGTRLTVL.

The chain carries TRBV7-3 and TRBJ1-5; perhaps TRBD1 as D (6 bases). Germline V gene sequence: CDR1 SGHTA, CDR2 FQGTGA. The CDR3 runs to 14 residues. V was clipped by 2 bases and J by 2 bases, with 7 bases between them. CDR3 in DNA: TGTGCCAGCAGCTTATCAGGGGGCAATCAGCCCCAGCATTTT. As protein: CASSLSGGNQPQHF. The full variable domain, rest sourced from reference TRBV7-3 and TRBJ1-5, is GAGVSQTPSNKVTEKGKYVELRCDPISGHTALYWYRQSLGQGPEFLIYFQGTGAADDSGLPNDRFFAVRPEGSVSTLKIQRTERGDSAVYLCASSLSGGNQPQHFGDGTRLSIL.

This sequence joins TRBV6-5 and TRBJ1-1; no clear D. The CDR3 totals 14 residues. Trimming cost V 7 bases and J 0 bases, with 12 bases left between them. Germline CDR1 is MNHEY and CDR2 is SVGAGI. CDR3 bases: TGTGCCAGCAACAGATGGGTTATGAACACTGAAGCTTTCTTT. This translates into CASNRWVMNTEAFF.

The DNA for the CDR3 is TGTGCCAGCAGTCCCAGCGGGATTCAGCCCCAGCATTTT. Translating it yields CASSPSGIQPQHF. This chain joins TRBV28 and TRBJ1-5; unclear D gene. CDR1 MDHEN and CDR2 SYDVKM come from the germline V gene. V dropped 5 bases and J dropped 6 bases, with 11 bases sitting between them. There are 13 residues in the CDR3.

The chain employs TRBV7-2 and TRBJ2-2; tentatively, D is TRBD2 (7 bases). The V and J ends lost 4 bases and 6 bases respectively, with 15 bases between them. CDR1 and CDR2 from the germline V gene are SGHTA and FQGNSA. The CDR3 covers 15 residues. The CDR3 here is CASSWGGGGPGELFF. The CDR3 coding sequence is TGTGCCAGCAGCTGGGGGGGCGGAGGGCCCGGGGAGCTGTTTTTT.

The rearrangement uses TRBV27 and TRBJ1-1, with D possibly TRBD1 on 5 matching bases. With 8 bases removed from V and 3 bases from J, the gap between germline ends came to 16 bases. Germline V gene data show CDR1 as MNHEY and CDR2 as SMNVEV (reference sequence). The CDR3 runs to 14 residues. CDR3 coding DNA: TGTGCCAGCGGCTGGTTGGGGGGTTACACTGAAGCTTTCTTT. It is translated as CASGWLGGYTEAFF.

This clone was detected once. The CDR3 nucleotides are TGTGCCAGCAGCCCCCCGGCAGTATGGAGCTCCTACGAGCAGTACTTC. It specifies CASSPPAVWSSYEQYF. V and J are TRBV7-2 and TRBJ2-7; D call uncertain. Trimming cost V 5 bases and J 0 bases, with 17 bases left between them. The CDR3 contains 16 residues. CDR1 and CDR2 (germline): SGHTA, FQGNSA.

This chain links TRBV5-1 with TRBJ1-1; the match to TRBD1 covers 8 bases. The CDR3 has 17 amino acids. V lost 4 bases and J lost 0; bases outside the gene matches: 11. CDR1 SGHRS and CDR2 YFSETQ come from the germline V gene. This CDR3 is CASSRTPRQGMNTEAFF. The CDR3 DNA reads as TGCGCCAGCAGCCGAACCCCCCGACAGGGGATGAACACTGAAGCTTTCTTT. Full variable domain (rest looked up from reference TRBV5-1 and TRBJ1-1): KAGVTQTPRYLIKTRGQQVTLSCSPISGHRSVSWYQQTPGQGLQFLFEYFSETQRNKGNFPGRFSGRQFSNSRSEMNVSTLELGDSALYLCASSRTPRQGMNTEAFFGQGTRLTVV.

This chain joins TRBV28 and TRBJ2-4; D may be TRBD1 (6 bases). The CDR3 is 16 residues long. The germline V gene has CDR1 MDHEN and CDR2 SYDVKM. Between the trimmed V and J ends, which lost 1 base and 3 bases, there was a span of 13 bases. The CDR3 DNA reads TGTGCCAGCAGTTTATTAGGACAGCTGGGCAAAAACATTCAGTACTTC. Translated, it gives CASSLLGQLGKNIQYF.

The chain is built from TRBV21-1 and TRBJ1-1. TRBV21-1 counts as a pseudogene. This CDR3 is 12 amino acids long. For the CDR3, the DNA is TGTGCCCCCGGGGGGATGAACACTGAAGCTTTCTTT. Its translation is CAPGGMNTEAFF.

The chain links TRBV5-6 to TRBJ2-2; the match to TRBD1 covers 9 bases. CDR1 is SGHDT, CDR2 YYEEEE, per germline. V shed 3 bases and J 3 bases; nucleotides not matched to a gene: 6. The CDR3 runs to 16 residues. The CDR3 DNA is TGTGCCAGCAGCTGGGCGGACAGGGGCCACACCGGGGAGCTGTTTTTT. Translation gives CASSWADRGHTGELFF.

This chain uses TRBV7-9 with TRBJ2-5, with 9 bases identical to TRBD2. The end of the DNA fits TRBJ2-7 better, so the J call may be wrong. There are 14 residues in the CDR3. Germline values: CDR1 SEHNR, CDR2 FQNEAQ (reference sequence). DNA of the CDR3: TGTGCCAGCTCGCTTAGCGGGAGCTCCTACGAGCAGTACTTC. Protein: CASSLSGSSYEQYF.

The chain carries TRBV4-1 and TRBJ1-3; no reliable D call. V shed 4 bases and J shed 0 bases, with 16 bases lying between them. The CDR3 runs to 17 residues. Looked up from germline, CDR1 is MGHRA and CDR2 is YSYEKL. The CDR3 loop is CASSRRGVTRSGNTIYF. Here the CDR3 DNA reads TGCGCCAGCAGCCGCCGAGGAGTGACCCGCTCTGGAAACACCATATATTTT.

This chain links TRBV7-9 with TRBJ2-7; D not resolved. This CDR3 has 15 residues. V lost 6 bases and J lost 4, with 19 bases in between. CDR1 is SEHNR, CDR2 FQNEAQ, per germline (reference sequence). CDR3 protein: CASSKLILGPYEQYF. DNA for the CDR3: TGTGCCAGCAGTAAACTAATCCTGGGTCCTTACGAGCAGTACTTC. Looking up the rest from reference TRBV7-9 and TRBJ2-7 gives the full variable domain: DTGVSQNPRHKITKRGQNVTFRCDPISEHNRLYWYRQTLGQGPEFLTYFQNEAQLEKSRLLSDRFSAERPKGSFSTLEIQRTEQGDSAMYLCASSKLILGPYEQYFGPGTRLTVT.

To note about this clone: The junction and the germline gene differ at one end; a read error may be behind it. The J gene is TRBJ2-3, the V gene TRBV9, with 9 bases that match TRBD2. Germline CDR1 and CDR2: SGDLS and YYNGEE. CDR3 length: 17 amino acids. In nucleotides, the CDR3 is TGTGCCAGCAGCGTGTTCCCGGCTAGCGGGAAACCGAGTTCGACCGATTTT. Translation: CASSVFPASGKPSSTDF. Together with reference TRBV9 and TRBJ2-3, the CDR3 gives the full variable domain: DSGVTQTPKHLITATGQRVTLRCSPRSGDLSVYWYQQSLDQGLQFLIQYYNGEERAKGNILERFSAQQFPDLHSELNLSSLELGDSALYFCASSVFPASGKPSSTDFGPGTRLTVL.

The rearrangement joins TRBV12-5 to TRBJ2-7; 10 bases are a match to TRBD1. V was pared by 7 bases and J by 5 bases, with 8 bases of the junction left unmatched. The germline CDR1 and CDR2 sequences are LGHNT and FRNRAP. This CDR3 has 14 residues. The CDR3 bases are TGTGCTAGTGCCTCGGGACAGGGGTTCGACGAGCAGTACTTC. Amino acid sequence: CASASGQGFDEQYF. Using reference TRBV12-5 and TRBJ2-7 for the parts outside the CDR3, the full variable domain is DARVTQTPRHKVTEMGQEVTMRCQPILGHNTVFWYRQTMMQGLELLAYFRNRAPLDDSGMPKDRFSAEMPDATLATLKIQPSEPRDSAVYFCASASGQGFDEQYFGPGTRLTVT.

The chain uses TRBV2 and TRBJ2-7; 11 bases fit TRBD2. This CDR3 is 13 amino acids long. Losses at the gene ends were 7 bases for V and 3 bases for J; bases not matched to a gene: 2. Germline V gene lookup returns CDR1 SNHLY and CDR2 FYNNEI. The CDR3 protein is CASMLAGGYEQYF. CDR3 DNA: TGTGCCAGCATGCTAGCGGGGGGCTACGAGCAGTACTTC.

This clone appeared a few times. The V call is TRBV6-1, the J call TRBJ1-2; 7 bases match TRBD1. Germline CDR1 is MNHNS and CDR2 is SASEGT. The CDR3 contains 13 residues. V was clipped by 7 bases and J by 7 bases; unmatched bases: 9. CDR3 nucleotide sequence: TGTGCCAGCACCCACGCAGGGGGGATTGGCTACACCTTC. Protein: CASTHAGGIGYTF.

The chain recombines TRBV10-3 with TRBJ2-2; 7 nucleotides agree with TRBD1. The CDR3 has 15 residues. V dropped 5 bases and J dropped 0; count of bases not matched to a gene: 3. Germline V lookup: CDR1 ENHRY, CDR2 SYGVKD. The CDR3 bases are TGTGCCATCAGTTTTGGGACAGCGAACACCGGGGAGCTGTTTTTT. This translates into CAISFGTANTGELFF.

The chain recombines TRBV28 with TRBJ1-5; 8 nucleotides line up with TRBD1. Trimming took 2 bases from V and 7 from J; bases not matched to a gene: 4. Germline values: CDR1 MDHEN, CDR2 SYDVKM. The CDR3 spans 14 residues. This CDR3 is CASSLAGGYQPQHF. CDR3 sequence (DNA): TGTGCCAGCAGTTTAGCAGGGGGCTACCAGCCCCAGCATTTT. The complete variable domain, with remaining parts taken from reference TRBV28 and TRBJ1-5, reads DVKVTQSSRYLVKRTGEKVFLECVQDMDHENMFWYRQDPGLGLRLIYFSYDVKMKEKGDIPEGYSVSREKKERFSLILESASTNQTSMYLCASSLAGGYQPQHFGDGTRLSIL.

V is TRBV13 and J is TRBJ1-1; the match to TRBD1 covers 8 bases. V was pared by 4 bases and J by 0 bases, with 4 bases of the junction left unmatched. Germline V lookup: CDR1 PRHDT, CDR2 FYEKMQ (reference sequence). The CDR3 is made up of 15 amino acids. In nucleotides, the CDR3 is TGTGCCAGCAGCTCCAGGGGGCCAATGAACACTGAAGCTTTCTTT. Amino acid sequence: CASSSRGPMNTEAFF.

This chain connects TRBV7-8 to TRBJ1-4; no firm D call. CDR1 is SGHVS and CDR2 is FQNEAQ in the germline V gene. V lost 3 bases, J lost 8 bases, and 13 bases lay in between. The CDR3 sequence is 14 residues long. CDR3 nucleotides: TGTGCCAGCAGCTTCGAGAGGATTTGGGAAAAACTGTTTTTT. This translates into CASSFERIWEKLFF.